This TCR beta chain is drawn from a study of T cell changes during pregnancy in multiple sclerosis. Assay: immunoSEQ multiplex PCR; the TCRdb copy retains only in-frame clones and omits some. The sample records approximately 79,000 clones, about 94% being singletons. CDR3 length: 11 amino acids. V lost 8 bases and J lost 1, with 6 bases in between. Germline V gene data show CDR1 as SGHVS and CDR2 as FNYEAQ. The clonotype originates from a female donor in good health, enrolled as a control in a pregnancy study. The sequencing here drew on peripheral blood, taken in the second trimester of pregnancy. The rearrangement links TRBV7-6 to TRBJ2-7; D call uncertain. The CDR3 nucleotides are TGTGCCAGCTCAGATTCCTACGAGCAGTACTTC. Residues: CASSDSYEQYF.